This T cell receptor (beta chain) was captured by sequencing in a study of CD8 T cells in ankylosing spondylitis. The V and J ends lost 6 bases and 10 bases, in that order; junction bases with no gene match: 9. This CDR3 comprises 14 residues. Notes on the study in general: As reported, disease-linked clones showed significant enrichment in matched ankylosing spondylitis synovial fluid.

This clonotype was seen a few times. Its antigen remains unknown. TCRdb reprocessed the 5' RACE reads with MiXCR, giving one entry per CDR3 protein. This sample has just under 350,000 distinct CDR3 sequences, with roughly 14% found just once. The chain employs TRBV12-3 or TRBV12-4 and TRBJ2-1, with TRBD2 identical over 10 bases. The receptor comes from a male donor with ankylosing spondylitis or in good health (not recorded which). The sequenced sample was blood, either unsorted or a sorted T cell fraction (not recorded which). Here the CDR3 reads CASSRVAGGGEQFF. CDR3 sequence (DNA): TGTGCCAGCAGCCGAGTAGCGGGAGGAGGAGAGCAGTTCTTC.